This T cell receptor (beta chain) was documented in a study of blood T cells in healthy people across ages. Peripheral blood was drawn, around 9.3 milliliters per donor. Germline V gene lookup returns CDR1 DFQATT and CDR2 SNEGSKA (reference sequence). CDR3 length: 14 residues. Trimming removed 8 bases from V and 0 bases from J, with 17 bases in between. The authors ran a second PCR of about 6 to 12 cycles using a sample-barcoded 5' primer and a J-beta primer mix. A tag from a template-switch adaptor with 12 random nucleotides marked each cDNA molecule. TCRdb itself ran the 5' RACE reads through MiXCR, one entry per CDR3 protein. This sample has about 680,000 distinct CDR3 sequences, with approximately 49% found just once.

This chain connects TRBV20-1 to TRBJ2-7; tentative D call: TRBD2 (6 bases). The sample consisted of blood. This receptor was obtained from a woman aged 55 to 70 in good health. The CDR3: CSLTRGTYSYEQYF. CDR3 in DNA: TGCAGTCTTACCCGCGGGACCTACTCCTACGAGCAGTACTTC.